This T cell receptor (beta chain) was observed in a study of graft-versus-host responses after intestinal transplantation. About the research overall: Induction with anti-thymocyte globulin, then tacrolimus and steroids for around three years, was given to all recipients. Overall study findings and caveats: Ileal or blood samples showed some GvH clones first, and such clones were also found in recipient marrow.

Clones were read by immunoSEQ multiplex PCR, and TCRdb kept only the in-frame ones, dropping some. The sample has roughly 15,000 clones, roughly 60% seen once; the top ten hold 10% to 15%. Grafts had their tissue processed, releasing intraepithelial and lamina propria lymphocytes. As regards this clone: Its antigen is unknown.

This CDR3 has 15 amino acids. Germline CDR1 reads MNHEY; CDR2 reads SVGAGI. V gave up 4 bases and J gave up 6 bases; unmatched junction bases: 9. The starting material was ileum tissue, obtained 524 days after transplant. This sequence originates from a human patient who received an intestinal transplant, so some T cells may come from the graft donor. The chain combines TRBV6-5 with TRBJ1-2, with 9 positions matching TRBD1. CDR3 nucleotide sequence: TGTGCCAGCAGTTCCTACGATGGGACAGGGAATGGCTACACCTTC. Amino acid sequence: CASSSYDGTGNGYTF.